This T cell receptor beta chain was recovered during a study of T-cell memory formation after mild COVID-19. Each CDR3 protein is one row after TCRdb ran MiXCR on the 5' RACE reads. The table records about 390,000 distinct CDR3 sequences, about 15% of them present only once. This CDR3 is built from 14 residues. Germline V lookup: CDR1 MGHDK, CDR2 SYGVNS. Losses at the gene ends were 6 bases for V and 1 base for J; bases not matched to a gene: 4. Sample share makes this clonotype medium-sized. Its antigen is unidentified. Study-wide points: Cross-reactive memory seemingly joined, as some responding clones were found in pre-infection memory.

The source is a man younger than 35 who had mild COVID-19 (a few samples of this study predate the infection). Cell type and time point are not known. The sequenced sample consisted of PBMCs or a T cell subset sorted from them (not recorded which). V is TRBV25-1 and J is TRBJ2-3; TRBD1 agrees at 7 bases. The CDR3 DNA reads TGTGCCAGCAGGAGGGGGACAGGCACAGATACGCAGTATTTT. Translation gives CASRRGTGTDTQYF.